The next 3 T cell receptor beta chains were all read from a single sample in a study of identical twins. MiXCR, run by TCRdb on the 5' RACE reads, gives a single entry per CDR3 protein. The sample shows more than 600,000 distinct CDR3 sequences, 15% to 20% of them seen only once. The same sample was also used in a study of T cells expressing NK-cell markers.

Sequenced input: PBMCs. The receptors were sampled from a woman between 18 and 29 years old in good health.

The J gene is TRBJ2-7, the V gene TRBV20-1; a weak D match, TRBD1 (5 bases). This CDR3 contains 14 residues. In germline, CDR1 is DFQATT, CDR2 SNEGSKA (reference sequence). Trimming left V 0 bases short and J 2 bases short, with 11 bases between. The DNA of the CDR3 is TGCAGTGCTAGAGATTGGGGCAGTCCCTACGAGCAGTACTTC. Protein product: CSARDWGSPYEQYF.

This clonotype has more than one count but fewer than ten. The CDR3 spells CASSQVLSSRNEQFF. In nucleotides, the CDR3 is TGTGCCAGCAGCCAAGTCTTGTCGAGTCGTAATGAGCAGTTCTTC. The chain couples TRBV3-1 to TRBJ2-1; unclear D gene. This CDR3 region has 15 residues. Germline lookup yields CDR1 LGHDT and CDR2 YNNKEL (reference sequence). Trimming took off 1 base at V and 7 bases at J, with 14 bases between the two ends.

In this sample, this clonotype turned up a few times. The chain is built from TRBV6-2 or TRBV6-3 and TRBJ1-2; D uncertain. The ends were cut back, 7 bases at V and 11 bases at J, with 23 bases in the middle. The germline CDR1 and CDR2 sequences are MNHEY and SVGEGT. CDR3 length: 14 residues. The CDR3 DNA sequence: TGTGCCAGCAACGAAGACCGAACCAATATGGGATACACCTTC. The encoded protein is CASNEDRTNMGYTF.